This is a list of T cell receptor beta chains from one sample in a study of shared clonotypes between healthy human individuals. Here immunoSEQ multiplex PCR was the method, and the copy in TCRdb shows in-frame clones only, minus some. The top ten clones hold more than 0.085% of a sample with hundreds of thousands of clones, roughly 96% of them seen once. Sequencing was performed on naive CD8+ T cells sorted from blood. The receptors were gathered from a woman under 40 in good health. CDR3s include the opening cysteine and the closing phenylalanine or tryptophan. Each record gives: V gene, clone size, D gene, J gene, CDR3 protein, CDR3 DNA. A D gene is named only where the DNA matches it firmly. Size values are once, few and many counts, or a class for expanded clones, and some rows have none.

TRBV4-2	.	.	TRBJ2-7	CASSQDMSSGTSYEQYF	TGTGCCAGCAGCCAAGATATGAGTAGCGGAACCTCCTACGAGCAGTACTTC
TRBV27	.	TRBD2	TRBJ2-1	CASSAPGGPYNEQFF	TGTGCCAGCAGTGCGCCGGGGGGGCCTTACAATGAGCAGTTCTTC
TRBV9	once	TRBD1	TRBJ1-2	CASSVGQANYGYTF	TGTGCCAGCAGCGTGGGACAGGCTAACTATGGCTACACCTTC
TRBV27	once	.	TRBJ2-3	CASSPLAGLTDTQYF	TGTGCCAGCAGCCCCCTCGCGGGACTCACAGATACGCAGTATTTT
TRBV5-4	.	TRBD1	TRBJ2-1	CASSPQGVGQFF	TGTGCCAGCAGCCCACAGGGGGTTGGGCAGTTCTTC
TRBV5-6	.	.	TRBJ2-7	CASSFATSKNHEQYF	TGTGCCAGCAGCTTTGCGACTAGTAAGAATCACGAGCAGTACTTC
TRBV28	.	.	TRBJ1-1	CASSPFRGRDSKDEAFF	TGTGCCAGCAGTCCATTCCGTGGGAGGGATAGCAAGGATGAAGCTTTCTTT
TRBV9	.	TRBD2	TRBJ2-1	CASSAGLANEQFF	TGTGCCAGCAGCGCGGGACTAGCTAATGAGCAGTTCTTC
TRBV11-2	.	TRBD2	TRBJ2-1	CASSPGLAGGPGYNEQFF	TGTGCCAGCAGCCCCGGACTAGCGGGAGGGCCGGGGTACAATGAGCAGTTCTTC
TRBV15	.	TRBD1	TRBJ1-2	CATQGATDYGYTF	TGTGCCACCCAGGGGGCGACGGACTATGGCTACACCTTC
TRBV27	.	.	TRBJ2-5	CASRPGTIAQETQYF	TGTGCCAGCAGACCTGGGACAATCGCGCAAGAGACCCAGTACTTC
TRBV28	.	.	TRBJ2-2	CASSLIQNPWGELFF	TGTGCCAGCAGTTTAATTCAGAACCCCTGGGGGGAGCTGTTTTTT
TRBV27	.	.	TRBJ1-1	CASSFTPEGEAFF	TGTGCCAGCAGTTTCACCCCGGAAGGTGAAGCTTTCTTT
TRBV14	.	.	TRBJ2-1	CASSQDGSAWLASEQFF	TGTGCCAGCAGCCAAGACGGATCCGCGTGGCTAGCCAGTGAGCAGTTCTTC
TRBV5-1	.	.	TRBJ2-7	CASSFLGDEQYF	TGCGCCAGCAGCTTCCTCGGGGACGAGCAGTACTTC
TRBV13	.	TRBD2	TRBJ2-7	CASSLVLRSGRVEAWKQYF	TGTGCCAGCAGCTTAGTATTGAGGAGCGGGAGAGTAGAGGCGTGGAAGCAGTACTTC
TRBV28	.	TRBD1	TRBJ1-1	CASSLGQGGNTEAFF	TGTGCCAGCAGTCTAGGACAGGGAGGGAACACTGAAGCTTTCTTT
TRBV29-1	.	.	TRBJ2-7	CSVRDNAYEQYF	TGCAGCGTTCGGGACAACGCCTACGAGCAGTACTTC
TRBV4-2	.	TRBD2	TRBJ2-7	CASSQAGLAGDTSSYEQYF	TGTGCCAGCAGCCAAGCGGGACTAGCGGGAGACACTAGTTCGTACGAGCAGTACTTC
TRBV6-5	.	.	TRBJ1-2	CASRRRTDGYTF	TGTGCCAGCCGCAGGAGGACTGATGGCTACACCTTC
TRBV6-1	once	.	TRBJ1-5	CASTTTRGEGQPQHF	TGTGCCAGCACGACCACTAGGGGAGAAGGACAGCCCCAGCATTTT
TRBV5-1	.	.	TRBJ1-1	CASSLAQGGARDTEAFF	TGCGCCAGCAGCTTAGCCCAGGGTGGGGCGCGGGACACTGAAGCTTTCTTT
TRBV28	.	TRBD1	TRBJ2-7	CASKGTGDFTEQYF	TGTGCCAGCAAAGGGACAGGGGACTTTACCGAGCAGTACTTC
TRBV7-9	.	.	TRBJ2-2	CASSLDSWELFF	TGTGCCAGCAGCCTTGACAGCTGGGAGCTGTTTTTT
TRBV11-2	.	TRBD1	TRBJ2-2	CASSDRGQGTGELFF	TGTGCCAGCAGTGACCGGGGACAGGGGACCGGGGAGCTGTTTTTT
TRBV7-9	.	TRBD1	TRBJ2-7	CASSSRDRGSHEQYF	TGTGCCAGCAGCTCCCGGGACAGGGGCAGTCACGAGCAGTACTTC
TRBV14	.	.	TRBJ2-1	CASSQEVGLLNEQFF	TGTGCCAGCAGCCAAGAAGTAGGTCTGTTAAATGAGCAGTTCTTC
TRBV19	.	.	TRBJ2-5	CASSARAYEETQYF	TGTGCCAGTAGTGCTCGAGCGTACGAAGAGACCCAGTACTTC
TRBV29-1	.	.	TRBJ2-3	CSVENPDTQYF	TGCAGCGTTGAGAATCCAGATACGCAGTATTTT
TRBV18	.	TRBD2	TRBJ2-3	CASSPSGTSGATDTQYF	TGTGCCAGCTCACCTTCCGGGACTAGCGGAGCCACAGATACGCAGTATTTT
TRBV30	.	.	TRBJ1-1	CAWSLGVDTEAFF	TGTGCCTGGTCCCTAGGTGTGGACACTGAAGCTTTCTTT
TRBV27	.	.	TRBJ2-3	CASSSPPLDTQYF	TGTGCCAGCAGTTCGCCACCCTTAGATACGCAGTATTTT
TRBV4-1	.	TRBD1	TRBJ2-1	CASSQDGGQGNEQFF	TGCGCCAGCAGCCAAGATGGGGGACAGGGGAATGAGCAGTTCTTC
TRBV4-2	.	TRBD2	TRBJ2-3	CASSLNPLLGEGDTQYF	TGTGCCAGCAGCCTAAACCCGTTACTGGGGGAGGGGGATACGCAGTATTTT
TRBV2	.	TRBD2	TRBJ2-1	CASSPGTSGTEYNEQFF	TGTGCCAGCAGTCCCGGGACTAGCGGGACAGAGTACAATGAGCAGTTCTTC
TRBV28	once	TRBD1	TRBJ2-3	CASSSRHLRDRGPADTQYF	TGTGCCAGCAGTTCCAGACACCTCCGGGACAGGGGGCCCGCAGATACGCAGTATTTT
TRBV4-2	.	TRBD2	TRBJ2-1	CASSPRDSGSSYNEQFF	TGTGCCAGCAGCCCCCGGGATAGCGGGAGCTCCTACAATGAGCAGTTCTTC
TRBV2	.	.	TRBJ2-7	CASSETLNSYEQYF	TGTGCCAGCAGTGAAACTCTTAACTCCTACGAGCAGTACTTC
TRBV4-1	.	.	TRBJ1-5	CASSPLHSNQPQHF	TGCGCCAGCAGCCCACTACATAGCAATCAGCCCCAGCATTTT
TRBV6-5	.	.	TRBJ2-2	CASSYTPNRDTGELFF	TGTGCCAGCAGTTACACTCCGAACAGGGATACCGGGGAGCTGTTTTTT
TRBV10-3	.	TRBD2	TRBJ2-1	CAIRAAGGAGGLEFF	TGTGCCATCCGTGCGGCGGGAGGGGCCGGGGGGTTGGAGTTCTTC
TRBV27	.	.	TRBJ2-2	CASKYRDTGELFF	TGTGCCAGCAAATACAGGGACACCGGGGAGCTGTTTTTT
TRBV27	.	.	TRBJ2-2	CASSANLRTFANTGELFF	TGTGCCAGCAGTGCCAACCTGCGAACGTTCGCGAACACCGGGGAGCTGTTTTTT